The 32 T cell receptor beta chains presented below share a single source sample, sequenced in a study of blood T cell repertoires in COVID-19. TCRdb's table, derived via immunoSEQ multiplex PCR, lists solely in-frame clones and lacks some. The sample has 200,000 to 250,000 clones, 80% to 85% seen once; the top ten hold around 5.5%. The specimen sequenced was peripheral blood. Receptor source: an older woman who had recovered from COVID-19.

The rearrangement links TRBV30 to TRBJ1-1; possibly TRBD1 for D (5 bases). The V end was cut by 0 bases, the J end by 7 bases, with 18 bases between. This CDR3 is 15 amino acids long. Germline-derived CDR1 and CDR2 are GTSNPN and SVGIG (reference sequence). CDR3 amino acids: CAWSVRTTRAIEAFF. For the CDR3, the DNA is TGTGCCTGGAGTGTACGGACAACCCGTGCCATTGAAGCTTTCTTT.

This rearrangement joins TRBV7-8 to TRBJ1-5, with D possibly TRBD1 on 5 matching bases. The CDR3 loop spans 14 amino acids. Trimming shortened V by 8 bases and J by 0 bases, and 11 bases separated the two germline ends. Germline CDR1 reads SGHVS; CDR2 reads FQNEAQ. CDR3 in amino acids: CASAAGNSNQPQHF. The CDR3 nucleotides are TGTGCCAGCGCCGCAGGGAATAGCAATCAGCCCCAGCATTTT.

The chain couples TRBV5-6 to TRBJ2-4, with TRBD1 matching over 7 bases. CDR3 size: 15 residues. Losses at the gene ends were 3 bases for V and 5 bases for J; bases not matched to a gene: 8. Looked up from germline, CDR1 is SGHDT and CDR2 is YYEEEE. This CDR3 reads CASSSTGSAQNIQYF. The CDR3 DNA reads as TGTGCCAGCAGCTCGACAGGGAGTGCCCAAAACATTCAGTACTTC. Filled out from reference TRBV5-6 and TRBJ2-4, the complete variable domain reads DAGVTQSPTHLIKTRGQQVTLRCSPKSGHDTVSWYQQALGQGPQFIFQYYEEEERQRGNFPDRFSGHQFPNYSSELNVNALLLGDSALYLCASSSTGSAQNIQYFGAGTRLSVL.

In nucleotides, the CDR3 is TGTGCCAGCAGTGACTACGGACAGGGGACTCATCAGCCCCAGCATTTT. It codes for CASSDYGQGTHQPQHF. The chain employs TRBV6-1 and TRBJ1-5; 9 bases match TRBD1. This CDR3 is 16 amino acids long. V lost 3 bases to trimming and J lost 5 bases; unmatched junction nucleotides: 8. Germline CDR1 reads MNHNS; CDR2 reads SASEGT.

The V gene is TRBV18, the J gene TRBJ2-1; 7 bases agree with TRBD2. Germline V CDR1 and CDR2: KGHSH, LQKENI. The length of the CDR3 is 14 residues. With V trimmed by 2 bases and J by 9 bases, 7 bases remained unmatched. The CDR3 region is CASSPGRVSGEQFF. The CDR3 nucleotides are TGTGCCAGCTCACCAGGGAGGGTGAGTGGTGAGCAGTTCTTC.

V gene TRBV9 combines with J gene TRBJ2-1; D is unresolved. Trimming took 0 bases from V and 4 from J, leaving 8 bases between them. The CDR3 has 14 residues. Germline lookup yields CDR1 SGDLS and CDR2 YYNGEE. The CDR3 is CASSVGMRYNEQFF. CDR3 nucleotide sequence: TGTGCCAGCAGCGTAGGGATGAGGTACAATGAGCAGTTCTTC.

V and J are TRBV6-6 and TRBJ1-2; TRBD1 is a possible D gene (6 bases). In germline, CDR1 is MNHNY, CDR2 SVGAGI (reference sequence). CDR3 size: 12 residues. V was trimmed by 4 bases and J by 6 bases, leaving 9 bases between them. In DNA form, the CDR3 reads TGTGCCAGCAGTTGGGCAGGGGATGGCTACACCTTC. It specifies CASSWAGDGYTF.

The chain couples TRBV3-1 (or the pseudogene TRBV3-2) to TRBJ2-3; possibly TRBD1 for D (6 bases). V lost 6 bases to trimming and J lost 1 base, with 17 bases between them. The CDR3 totals 16 residues. The germline CDR1 and CDR2 sequences are LGHDT and YNNKEL (reference sequence). The CDR3 loop reads CASSHPPGAGTDTQYF. For the CDR3, the DNA is TGTGCCAGCAGTCATCCCCCAGGGGCGGGCACAGATACGCAGTATTTT.

The chain combines TRBV15 with TRBJ1-1; D is unclear. CDR3 length equals 13 residues. V was pared by 1 base and J by 5 bases, with 8 bases between. Germline CDR1 reads LNHNV; CDR2 reads YYDKDF (reference sequence). CDR3 DNA: TGTGCCACCAGCAGAGTTACAGAAACTGAAGCTTTCTTT. Translated: CATSRVTETEAFF.

This clone was counted only a few times. This chain connects TRBV7-2 to TRBJ2-7; 10 nucleotides agree with TRBD1. This CDR3 comprises 15 residues. Unmatched junction bases numbered 8, after V lost 4 bases and J lost 5 bases. In germline, CDR1 is SGHTA, CDR2 FQGNSA. The CDR3 spells CASSSPGTGVHEQYF. In DNA, the CDR3 is TGTGCCAGCAGCTCACCCGGGACAGGGGTCCACGAGCAGTACTTC.

V and J are TRBV2 and TRBJ1-1, with 9 positions matching TRBD1. Germline trimming cut 5 bases from V and 0 bases from J; bases unmatched to any gene: 4. Germline V gene data show CDR1 as SNHLY and CDR2 as FYNNEI. The CDR3 sequence is 15 residues long. The CDR3 DNA reads TGTGCCAGCAGTCGGACAGGGGCCCTGAACACTGAAGCTTTCTTT. Protein sequence: CASSRTGALNTEAFF.

V usage is TRBV4-2 and J usage is TRBJ2-3, with D tentatively TRBD1 (5 bases). Trimming cost V 6 bases and J 0 bases, with 10 bases left between them. Germline V gene sequence: CDR1 LGHNA, CDR2 YNFKEQ. The CDR3 runs 14 residues. The CDR3 DNA reads TGTGCCAGCAGATGGCAGGGAAGCACAGATACGCAGTATTTT. It specifies CASRWQGSTDTQYF.

The chain links TRBV7-9 to TRBJ1-1; possible D gene TRBD1, 6 bases. Germline V gene data show CDR1 as SEHNR and CDR2 as FQNEAQ (reference sequence). V was clipped by 6 bases and J by 3 bases, with 11 bases between them. The CDR3 runs 13 residues. CDR3 region: CASRYTGYTEAFF. Here the CDR3 DNA reads TGTGCCAGCAGGTATACAGGGTACACTGAAGCTTTCTTT.

This sequence joins TRBV27 and TRBJ2-1, with 8 bases that match TRBD2. The length of the CDR3 is 16 residues. Germline assignment: CDR1 MNHEY and CDR2 SMNVEV (reference sequence). J was trimmed by 5 bases and V by 5 bases; bases with no gene match: 11. The CDR3 DNA reads TGTGCCAGCAGTCCCTGGGGACTAGATCTGGACAATGAGCAGTTCTTC. It yields the protein CASSPWGLDLDNEQFF.

The rearrangement joins TRBV28 to TRBJ2-5; 8 bases are shared with TRBD2. V was pared by 2 bases and J by 2 bases, with 7 bases of the junction left unmatched. This CDR3 contains 16 residues. The V gene's germline CDR1 is MDHEN and CDR2 SYDVKM. This CDR3 is CASSLMTPGGQETQYF. CDR3 DNA sequence: TGTGCCAGCAGTTTAATGACGCCGGGGGGGCAAGAGACCCAGTACTTC.

This chain joins TRBV19 and TRBJ2-3, with TRBD1 identical over 7 bases. The CDR3 length is 14 residues. Trimming cost V 6 bases and J 2 bases; bases outside gene matches: 5. Germline V gene data show CDR1 as LNHDA and CDR2 as SQIVND (reference sequence). CDR3 protein: CASSPGQHTDTQYF. DNA for the CDR3: TGTGCCAGTAGCCCGGGACAGCACACAGATACGCAGTATTTT.

The genes are TRBV6-5 and TRBJ1-1; D call uncertain. The V and J ends lost 6 bases and 2 bases respectively, with 13 bases between them. Germline assignment: CDR1 MNHEY and CDR2 SVGAGI. This CDR3 is built from 14 residues. CDR3: CASRTPGSNTEAFF. For the CDR3, the DNA is TGTGCCAGCAGGACCCCGGGATCAAACACTGAAGCTTTCTTT.

The CDR3 here is CASSLRSPLFNQPQHF. The CDR3, as DNA: TGTGCCAGCAGTCTGAGGTCCCCCCTATTCAATCAGCCCCAGCATTTT. The rearrangement links TRBV7-8 to TRBJ1-5; D is unclear. The CDR3 totals 16 residues. V lost 6 bases to trimming and J lost 3 bases, with 18 bases between them. CDR1 and CDR2 (germline): SGHVS, FQNEAQ.

The chain combines TRBV4-3 with TRBJ1-2; no definite D call. The V end lost 6 bases, the J end lost 0 bases, and 14 bases lay between the germline ends. The CDR3 loop spans 15 amino acids. Per germline, CDR1 LGHNA and CDR2 YSLEER. The CDR3 loop reads CASSWGEGANYGYTF. DNA of the CDR3: TGCGCCAGCAGTTGGGGAGAGGGAGCTAACTATGGCTACACCTTC.

The V and J genes are TRBV6-2 or TRBV6-3 and TRBJ1-1; D not resolved. This CDR3 is 11 amino acids long. V lost 4 bases and J lost 3, with 3 bases in between. Germline V gene data show CDR1 as MNHEY and CDR2 as SVGEGT. As DNA, the CDR3 is TGTGCCAGCAGTTCATACACTGAAGCTTTCTTT. Protein product: CASSSYTEAFF.

CDR3 loop: CASSQGGQGRNSPLHF. CDR3 nucleotides: TGCGCCAGCAGCCAAGGGGGGCAGGGGCGGAATTCACCCCTCCACTTT. J is TRBJ1-6 and V is TRBV4-3; D is possibly TRBD1 (6 bases). Between the trimmed V and J ends, which lost 1 base and 7 bases, there was a span of 14 bases. The CDR3 spans 16 residues. Germline values: CDR1 LGHNA, CDR2 YSLEER.

In its sample, this clone was seen a few times. V is TRBV3-1 (or the pseudogene TRBV3-2) and J is TRBJ1-1; D perhaps matches TRBD1 (6 bases). Germline CDR1 is LGHDT and CDR2 is YNNKEL (reference sequence). The CDR3 runs 15 residues. Trimming stripped 2 bases from V and 1 base from J, with 11 bases between. CDR3 in DNA: TGTGCCAGCAGCCAACCAGGGGTGGGGAACACTGAAGCTTTCTTT. Translated, it gives CASSQPGVGNTEAFF.

J is TRBJ2-5 and V is TRBV7-8, with D tentatively TRBD1 (6 bases). Between the trimmed V and J ends, which lost 5 bases and 5 bases, there was a span of 21 bases. Germline loops: CDR1 SGHVS, CDR2 FQNEAQ. The CDR3 sequence is 16 residues long. Written as DNA, the CDR3 is TGTGCCAGCAGCATAAACAGGGCTGGGACCCAGGAGACCCAGTACTTC. Translated, it gives CASSINRAGTQETQYF.

This clone was picked up a small number of times. The J gene is TRBJ2-5, the V gene TRBV5-1, with D possibly being TRBD2 (5 bases). Germline CDR1 is SGHRS and CDR2 is YFSETQ. V lost 3 bases, J lost 3 bases, and 15 bases lay in between. The CDR3 is 15 amino acids. CDR3 in DNA: TGCGCCAGCAGCTCCCCCGAGGACTGGGAAGAGACCCAGTACTTC. Translated: CASSSPEDWEETQYF.

The chain uses TRBV19 and TRBJ2-5, with D maybe TRBD1 (5 bases). This CDR3 has 17 residues. V lost 4 bases to trimming and J lost 5 bases, with 23 bases between them. Germline loops: CDR1 LNHDA, CDR2 SQIVND (reference sequence). CDR3 DNA: TGTGCCAGTAGTAGAATCAATCAGGGTATAATCCCGGAGACCCAGTACTTC. This encodes CASSRINQGIIPETQYF.

Only a few counts were recorded for this clone. The chain joins TRBV25-1 to TRBJ1-4, with TRBD1 identical over 10 bases. Losses at the gene ends were 3 bases for V and 0 bases for J; bases not matched to a gene: 1. There are 16 residues in the CDR3. The germline V gene encodes CDR1 MGHDK and CDR2 SYGVNS. CDR3 nucleotides: TGTGCCAGCAGTGATGGACAGGGGGCAACTAATGAAAAACTGTTTTTT. Translating it yields CASSDGQGATNEKLFF.

This clone was seen a few times. The chain combines TRBV11-2 with TRBJ2-3; 8 bases agree with TRBD2. The CDR3 contains 15 residues. CDR1 SGHAT and CDR2 FQNNGV come from the germline V gene. Trimming at V came to 5 bases and at J to 7 bases, leaving 11 bases not matched to a gene. The CDR3: CASSTVGLVVHTQYF. The CDR3 bases are TGTGCCAGCAGCACCGTGGGACTAGTTGTACATACGCAGTATTTT.

This chain uses TRBV19 with TRBJ1-2; D is perhaps TRBD1 (6 bases). Germline assignment: CDR1 LNHDA and CDR2 SQIVND (reference sequence). The CDR3 has 15 residues. V dropped 3 bases and J dropped 6 bases, with 17 bases sitting between them. This CDR3 is CASSIALGGADGYTF. In DNA form, the CDR3 reads TGTGCCAGTAGTATCGCCCTAGGGGGGGCCGATGGCTACACCTTC.

This clone was counted ten times or more. This rearrangement joins TRBV6-6 to TRBJ1-5; TRBD1 matches 8 bases. The germline gives CDR1 MNHNY, CDR2 SVGAGI (reference sequence). Trimming took 7 bases from V and 5 from J; bases not matched to a gene: 7. The CDR3 runs 14 residues. CDR3 sequence: CASNGQGWHQPQHF. DNA of the CDR3: TGTGCCAGCAACGGACAGGGATGGCATCAGCCCCAGCATTTT.

This clone has only one observation. The gene calls are TRBV4-2 and TRBJ1-2; perhaps TRBD1 as D (5 bases). Germline CDR1 and CDR2: LGHNA and YNFKEQ. Trimming left V 0 bases short and J 10 bases short, with 12 bases between. The CDR3 covers 13 residues. This chain's CDR3 is CASSQDLRVDYTF. As DNA, the CDR3 is TGTGCCAGCAGCCAAGATCTCAGGGTAGACTACACCTTC.

The chain couples TRBV27 to TRBJ2-3; TRBD2 might be the D (6 bases). V lost 8 bases to trimming and J lost 0 bases, with 9 bases between them. Germline CDR1 reads MNHEY; CDR2 reads SMNVEV (reference sequence). The CDR3 loop spans 13 amino acids. This CDR3 reads CASRGDSTDTQYF. The CDR3 DNA follows: TGTGCCAGCCGCGGGGACAGCACAGATACGCAGTATTTT.

The chain combines TRBV6-5 with TRBJ2-1; a weak D match, TRBD1 (6 bases). V was pared by 6 bases and J by 1 base, with 10 bases between. There are 14 residues in the CDR3. Germline V CDR1 and CDR2: MNHEY, SVGAGI. In DNA, the CDR3 is TGTGCCAGCAGCCCCGGGACATCCTACAATGAGCAGTTCTTC. Translating it yields CASSPGTSYNEQFF.